This is a list of T cell receptor beta chains from one sample in a study of cytomegalovirus exposure and HLA in healthy donors. Clones were sequenced by immunoSEQ multiplex PCR, and TCRdb holds only the in-frame ones, with some missing. The sample lists 200,000 to 250,000 clones; around four fifths were seen once. The sequenced sample was PBMCs. These receptor sequences come from a woman aged 35 to 49 in good health and CMV-seronegative. Both conserved end residues are part of each CDR3. The order of the fields is J gene, D gene, V gene, clone size, CDR3 DNA, CDR3 protein. A D gene is named only where the DNA matches it firmly. Some rows have no size entry. The others give once, few or many, or a class for an expanded clone.

J: TRBJ1-5
D: TRBD1
V: TRBV12-5
size: few
DNA: TGTGCTAGTGGTAACTCACAGGGGGCAAATAGCAATCAGCCCCAGCATTTT
CDR3: CASGNSQGANSNQPQHF

J: TRBJ2-4
D: TRBD1
V: TRBV23-1
size: once
DNA: TGCGCCAGCAGTCATCCCCGACTTACTTGGACAGGTCCTAACAAAAACATTCAGTACTTC
CDR3: CASSHPRLTWTGPNKNIQYF

J: TRBJ2-1
D: -
V: TRBV5-1
size: -
DNA: TGCGCCAGCAGCCTCGGGATCCCCTACAATGAGCAGTTCTTC
CDR3: CASSLGIPYNEQFF

J: TRBJ2-2
D: TRBD2
V: TRBV9
size: -
DNA: TGTGCCAGCAGCGTAGAGCCTAGCGGGAGTATACCCGGTGGGGAGCTGTTTTTT
CDR3: CASSVEPSGSIPGGELFF

J: TRBJ1-5
D: -
V: TRBV6-1
size: once
DNA: TGTGCCAGCAGTGAGGCTCGTGCTCAGCCCCAGCATTTT
CDR3: CASSEARAQPQHF

J: TRBJ2-7
D: TRBD1
V: TRBV6-1
size: -
DNA: TGTGCCAGCAGTGAACTGACAGGGGGCGTCTACGAGCAGTACTTC
CDR3: CASSELTGGVYEQYF

J: TRBJ2-1
D: TRBD2
V: TRBV27
size: -
DNA: TGTGCCAGCACCAAAGGGGGACTAGCGGGATTTATTCCCTACAATGAGCAGTTCTTC
CDR3: CASTKGGLAGFIPYNEQFF

J: TRBJ2-7
D: TRBD1
V: TRBV19
size: -
DNA: TGTGCCAGTAGTATAGTATGGGACAGGGGCAACGAGCAGTACTTC
CDR3: CASSIVWDRGNEQYF

J: TRBJ2-7
D: -
V: TRBV27
size: -
DNA: TGTGCCAGCAGTTTATACTCCAAGTGGCAGGGTAGAGGCGAGCAGTACTTC
CDR3: CASSLYSKWQGRGEQYF

J: TRBJ1-1
D: -
V: TRBV9
size: -
DNA: TGTGCCAGCAGCGTAGAGGGTCTCCGGGGCACTGAAGCTTTCTTT
CDR3: CASSVEGLRGTEAFF

J: TRBJ1-3
D: -
V: TRBV5-1
size: -
DNA: TGCGCCAGCAGCTTGGACTTTAGAAACACCATATATTTT
CDR3: CASSLDFRNTIYF

J: TRBJ1-5
D: TRBD1
V: TRBV4-1
size: -
DNA: TGCGCCAGCAGCCAGCCGGGACAGGGCAATCAGCCCCAGCATTTT
CDR3: CASSQPGQGNQPQHF

J: TRBJ2-3
D: TRBD2
V: TRBV27
size: -
DNA: TGTGCCAGCAGTCCACGGACTAGCGGGAGGGCCTATACGCAGTATTTT
CDR3: CASSPRTSGRAYTQYF

J: TRBJ2-3
D: TRBD2
V: TRBV5-6
size: -
DNA: TGTGCCAGCAGCTTGTTACTAGCGGGTACAGATACGCAGTATTTT
CDR3: CASSLLLAGTDTQYF

J: TRBJ1-2
D: -
V: TRBV4-1
size: -
DNA: TGCGCCAGCCGTTTAATCGGCTCCGGCCGGACTAATTATGGCTACACCTTC
CDR3: CASRLIGSGRTNYGYTF

J: TRBJ2-7
D: TRBD2
V: TRBV7-3
size: -
DNA: TGTGCCAGCAGCTTAACTAGCGGGAGGTACGAGCAGTACTTC
CDR3: CASSLTSGRYEQYF

J: TRBJ1-3
D: -
V: TRBV5-1
size: -
DNA: TGCGCCAGCAGCTTGGGGGTGGTGGGGCCTGGAAACACCATATATTTT
CDR3: CASSLGVVGPGNTIYF

J: TRBJ1-5
D: -
V: TRBV6-5
size: -
DNA: TGTGCCAGCAGCATACAGGGAGTCGGTCAGCCCCAGCATTTT
CDR3: CASSIQGVGQPQHF

J: TRBJ2-5
D: -
V: TRBV6-1
size: few
DNA: TGTGCCAGCAGGGCGGGGACGGGCGGTCCGACCCAGTACTTC
CDR3: CASRAGTGGPTQYF

J: TRBJ2-3
D: TRBD2
V: TRBV9
size: -
DNA: TGTGCCAGCAGCGCCCGGCCTAGCGGCTCAGATACGCAGTATTTT
CDR3: CASSARPSGSDTQYF

J: TRBJ2-6
D: TRBD2
V: TRBV2
size: -
DNA: TGTGCCAGCAGTGGCCCTCTAGCGGGAGTCTCTGGGGCCAACGTCCTGACTTTC
CDR3: CASSGPLAGVSGANVLTF

J: TRBJ2-1
D: TRBD1
V: TRBV29-1
size: -
DNA: TGCAGCGTCGGACAGGGGCCGAGCTCCTACAATGAGCAGTTCTTC
CDR3: CSVGQGPSSYNEQFF

J: TRBJ1-4
D: -
V: TRBV19
size: -
DNA: TGTGCCAGTAGTATAGATTCCGGGACAAACAATGAAAAACTGTTTTTT
CDR3: CASSIDSGTNNEKLFF

J: TRBJ2-7
D: -
V: TRBV4-1
size: -
DNA: TGCGCCAGCAGCCAAGATCTACTCGCCAACGAGCAGTACTTC
CDR3: CASSQDLLANEQYF

J: TRBJ2-7
D: -
V: TRBV30
size: few
DNA: TGTGCCTGGAGTGTGGCTGGCGCGGGCTTCGAGCAGTACTTC
CDR3: CAWSVAGAGFEQYF

J: TRBJ2-2
D: TRBD1
V: TRBV2
size: -
DNA: TGTGCCAGCAGGGGACAGGGCACCGGGGAGCTGTTTTTT
CDR3: CASRGQGTGELFF

J: TRBJ1-3
D: -
V: TRBV6-1
size: -
DNA: TGTGCCAGCAGTGAGCAAGGGGCTGGAAACACCATATATTTT
CDR3: CASSEQGAGNTIYF

J: TRBJ2-5
D: -
V: TRBV30
size: -
DNA: TGTGCCTGGACCCAGTTTCTGGTTGAGACCCAGTACTTC
CDR3: CAWTQFLVETQYF

J: TRBJ2-7
D: TRBD1
V: TRBV2
size: few
DNA: TGTGCCAGCATATCCGGACAGGGGGCCTCCAACGAGCAGTACTTC
CDR3: CASISGQGASNEQYF

J: TRBJ2-3
D: -
V: TRBV7-9
size: -
DNA: TGTTCCAGCAGCTCCCACAGGGAAGACGTGGTCCCAGATACGCAGTATTTT
CDR3: CSSSSHREDVVPDTQYF

J: TRBJ2-5
D: -
V: TRBV9
size: few
DNA: TGTGCCAGCAGCGTCGGGGACAACCAAGAGACCCAGTACTTC
CDR3: CASSVGDNQETQYF

J: TRBJ1-5
D: TRBD1
V: TRBV19
size: once
DNA: TGTGCCAGTAGTATCGGGGGGGACAGGGGGATTAGCAATCAGCCCCAGCATTTT
CDR3: CASSIGGDRGISNQPQHF

J: TRBJ1-2
D: -
V: TRBV7-2
size: -
DNA: TGTGCCAGCAGCCAAAGAACAGGGTACACCTTC
CDR3: CASSQRTGYTF

J: TRBJ1-1
D: -
V: TRBV2
size: few
DNA: TGTGCCAGCAGTGGGTTGGACACCCCTGAAGCTTTCTTT
CDR3: CASSGLDTPEAFF

J: TRBJ2-2
D: -
V: TRBV4-1
size: -
DNA: TGCGCCAGCAGCCAGATTACTCCCCACACCGGGGAGCTGTTTTTT
CDR3: CASSQITPHTGELFF

J: TRBJ1-3
D: -
V: TRBV7-9
size: -
DNA: TGTGCCAACTCACTTCGGGGGAACACCATATATTTT
CDR3: CANSLRGNTIYF

J: TRBJ1-3
D: TRBD1
V: TRBV4-1
size: few
DNA: TGCGCCAGCAGCCAAGTGGTGGACAGGGGGTCCGGGAGCTCTGGAAACACCATATATTTT
CDR3: CASSQVVDRGSGSSGNTIYF

J: TRBJ1-4
D: TRBD1
V: TRBV25-1
size: -
DNA: TGTGCCAGCAGTGAATTCACCGGGACAGGCTTCGAAAAACTGTTTTTT
CDR3: CASSEFTGTGFEKLFF

J: TRBJ1-1
D: -
V: TRBV18
size: few
DNA: TGTGCCAGCTCACCAAACAGCCGGAACACTGAAGCTTTCTTT
CDR3: CASSPNSRNTEAFF

J: TRBJ2-2
D: TRBD2
V: TRBV15
size: few
DNA: TGTGCCACCCGAAGGCTAGCGGGAGATATTTCCGGGGAGCTGTTTTTT
CDR3: CATRRLAGDISGELFF

J: TRBJ1-1
D: -
V: TRBV5-1
size: -
DNA: TGCGCCAGCAGCTTTTCCGGGAACACTGAAGCTTTCTTT
CDR3: CASSFSGNTEAFF

J: TRBJ2-1
D: -
V: TRBV25-1
size: -
DNA: TGTGCCAGCAGTGATCGAAAACCCCCAGGGGTCAATGAGCAGTTCTTC
CDR3: CASSDRKPPGVNEQFF

J: TRBJ1-2
D: -
V: TRBV18
size: few
DNA: TGTGCCAGCTCACCATCAACAGGCAACTATGGCTACACCTTC
CDR3: CASSPSTGNYGYTF

J: TRBJ2-1
D: TRBD2
V: TRBV5-1
size: -
DNA: TGCGCCAGCACCTCGGCGGGGGGGGTCTACAATGAGCAGTTCTTC
CDR3: CASTSAGGVYNEQFF

J: TRBJ2-1
D: -
V: TRBV18
size: -
DNA: TGTGCCAGCTCACGGCTAGCGAATGAGCAGTTCTTC
CDR3: CASSRLANEQFF